This T cell receptor (beta chain) was profiled in a study of shared clonotypes between healthy human individuals. General study findings and limits: Larger richness was generally estimated for naive than memory subsets.

Adults of Caucasian background living in Nashville, Tennessee made up all donors. CD45RA+ naive and CD45RA-negative memory subsets were separated from CD4+ cells. Researchers divided each subset's genomic DNA evenly across several immunoSEQ plates. Only in-frame clones appear in the TCRdb table, and some are missing; sequencing was by immunoSEQ multiplex PCR. The top ten clones hold approximately 1.1% of a sample with about 1.5 million clones, roughly 95% of them seen once. Germline V gene lookup returns CDR1 SGHVS and CDR2 FQNEAQ. V lost 3 bases and J lost 5, with 13 bases in between. This CDR3 is 15 amino acids long. Turning to this clone: What it recognizes is unknown.

The chain has TRBV7-8 and TRBJ2-2; the D is unclear. This clonotype was obtained from a man aged 30 to 39 in good health. The sample taken for sequencing was naive CD4+ T cells sorted from blood. Subset denoted: CD45RA+ positively selected. In DNA form, the CDR3 reads TGTGCCAGCAGCTTTGTGAACCCCGAAACCGGGGAGCTGTTTTTT. This codes for CASSFVNPETGELFF.